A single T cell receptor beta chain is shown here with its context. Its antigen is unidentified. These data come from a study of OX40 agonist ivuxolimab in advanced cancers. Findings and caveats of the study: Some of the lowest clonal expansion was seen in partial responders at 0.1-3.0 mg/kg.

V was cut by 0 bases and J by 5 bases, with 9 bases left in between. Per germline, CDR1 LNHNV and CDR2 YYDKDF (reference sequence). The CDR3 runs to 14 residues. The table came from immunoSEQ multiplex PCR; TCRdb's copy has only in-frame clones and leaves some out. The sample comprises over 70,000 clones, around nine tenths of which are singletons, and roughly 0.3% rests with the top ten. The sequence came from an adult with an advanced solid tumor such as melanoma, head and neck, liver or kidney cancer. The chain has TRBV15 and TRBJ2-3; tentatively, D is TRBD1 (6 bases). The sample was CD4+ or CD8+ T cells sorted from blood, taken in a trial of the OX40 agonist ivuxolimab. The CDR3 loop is CATSRDTQGDTQYF. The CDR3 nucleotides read TGTGCCACCAGCAGAGACACACAGGGAGATACGCAGTATTTT.